Presented here are 4 T cell receptor beta chains from one specimen sequenced in a study of blood T cells in healthy people across ages. Alongside a J-beta primer mix, a sample-barcoded 5' primer served in a second PCR lasting roughly 6 to 11 cycles. TCRdb fed the 5' RACE reads into MiXCR, producing one record per CDR3 protein. The data show over a million distinct CDR3 sequences, about 40% seen once. Sequenced input: blood. Receptors were obtained from a woman younger than 30 in good health.

The chain carries TRBV29-1 and TRBJ2-1, with 10 nucleotides matching TRBD1. The end of the DNA fits TRBJ2-7 better, so the J call may be wrong. The CDR3 loop spans 13 amino acids. Germline CDR1 and CDR2: SQVTM and ANQGSEA. CDR3 amino acids: CSVGRDRGNEQYF. In nucleotides, the CDR3 is TGCAGCGTTGGTCGGGACAGGGGAAATGAGCAGTACTTC.

The chain links TRBV20-1 to TRBJ1-1, with D tentatively TRBD1 (5 bases). There are 12 residues in the CDR3. The V end lost 7 bases, the J end lost 5 bases, and 14 bases lay between the germline ends. Germline V lookup: CDR1 DFQATT, CDR2 SNEGSKA (reference sequence). The CDR3 loop is CSGREWGTEAFF. As DNA, the CDR3 is TGCAGTGGCAGGGAGTGGGGAACTGAAGCTTTCTTT.

The chain links TRBV10-2 to TRBJ2-6; D is unresolved. Trimming removed 0 bases at V and 2 bases at J, with 5 bases between. The CDR3 has 15 residues. The germline gives CDR1 WSHSY, CDR2 SAAADI. CDR3 DNA sequence: TGCGCCAGCAGTGAGTCTTTCACTGGGGCCAACGTCCTGACTTTC. Residues: CASSESFTGANVLTF.

V is TRBV2 and J is TRBJ2-3, with a tentative D call TRBD2 (6 bases). Germline lookup yields CDR1 SNHLY and CDR2 FYNNEI. The CDR3 loop spans 13 amino acids. V was trimmed by 9 bases and J by 0 bases, leaving 10 bases between them. The CDR3 bases are TGTGCCAGGCGGGGCTCTAGCACAGATACGCAGTATTTT. Its translation is CARRGSSTDTQYF.